The 26 T cell receptor beta chains below were found in one sample sequenced in a study of regulatory T cells in long-lasting Graves disease. The time point denotes: newly diagnosed GD, antithyroid drugs for less than 3 months. RNA from PBMCs was the source of the TCR library. Arm-PCR of CDR3 regions and iRepertoire HTBI primers were used to build TCR beta libraries. TCRdb re-derived calls from the multiplex PCR reads in MiXCR, one entry per CDR3 protein. The sample has around 450,000 distinct CDR3 sequences, roughly 17% seen once. This sample was also put to use in a study of T cells in Graves' hyperthyroidism and ophthalmopathy.

The sample in question was peripheral blood mononuclear cells (PBMCs), obtained at new diagnosis, from a patient treated with antithyroid drugs. Receptors were obtained from a middle-aged man with Graves disease.

This clonotype was picked up many times. The chain combines TRBV3-1 with TRBJ2-4, with 9 nucleotides matching TRBD1. CDR3 size: 14 residues. V lost 5 bases, J lost 7 bases, and 6 bases stayed unmatched. Germline lookup yields CDR1 LGHDT and CDR2 YNNKEL (reference sequence). The CDR3 protein is CASSSHGQGNIQYF. DNA for the CDR3: TGTGCCAGCAGCTCACACGGACAGGGGAACATTCAGTACTTC.

This clonotype was seen at least ten times. This chain connects TRBV6-1 to TRBJ2-1; D ambiguous. The ends were cut back, 2 bases at V and 13 bases at J, with 9 bases in the middle. The CDR3 loop spans 11 amino acids. Germline CDR1 is MNHNS and CDR2 is SASEGT. The CDR3, as DNA: TGTGCCAGCAGTGAACAGTTCTCCCAGTTCTTC. Its protein is CASSEQFSQFF.

This clonotype was recorded once. The chain employs TRBV29-1 and TRBJ1-2; D not certain. Trimming cost V 3 bases and J 10 bases, with 15 bases left between them. CDR1 SQVTM and CDR2 ANQGSEA come from the germline V gene. The CDR3 length is 12 residues. The CDR3 sequence: CSVERWTGVYTF. In DNA form, the CDR3 reads TGCAGCGTTGAGCGTTGGACGGGTGTCTACACCTTC.

This chain connects TRBV20-1 to TRBJ2-1, with D unclear. Germline assignment: CDR1 DFQATT and CDR2 SNEGSKA (reference sequence). V lost 7 bases, J lost 5 bases, and 12 bases lay in between. The CDR3 runs to 12 residues. The DNA for the CDR3 is TGCAGTGGCTCCCTCTGGGACAATGAGCAGTTCTTC. It translates to CSGSLWDNEQFF.

This clonotype was detected many times. The chain combines TRBV28 with TRBJ1-5; 7 nucleotides agree with TRBD1. The V and J ends lost 6 bases and 2 bases, in that order; junction bases with no gene match: 10. The CDR3 runs to 16 residues. Germline-derived CDR1 and CDR2 are MDHEN and SYDVKM. CDR3 loop: CASSPRGWYGNQPQHF. In DNA form, the CDR3 reads TGTGCCAGCAGCCCCAGGGGGTGGTATGGCAATCAGCCCCAGCATTTT.

The genes are TRBV5-1 and TRBJ1-2; D gene unclear. V was pared by 0 bases and J by 8 bases, with 14 bases between. The CDR3 totals 14 residues. Germline CDR1 reads SGHRS; CDR2 reads YFSETQ. CDR3 sequence reads: CASSLELQSRGYTF. CDR3 sequence (DNA): TGCGCCAGCAGCTTGGAGCTACAGAGTAGAGGCTACACCTTC.

The rearrangement joins TRBV2 to TRBJ1-2, with D unclear. The V gene's germline CDR1 is SNHLY and CDR2 FYNNEI. The CDR3 loop spans 14 amino acids. The ends were cut back, 6 bases at V and 8 bases at J, with 19 bases in the middle. CDR3 coding DNA: TGTGCCAGCAGCCGGACGGTGTTGAAATTGGGCTACACCTTC. Translation: CASSRTVLKLGYTF.

This clonotype was picked up many times. The gene calls are TRBV30 and TRBJ2-7; D not resolved. This CDR3 spans 13 amino acids. Trimming shortened V by 0 bases and J by 2 bases, and 8 bases separated the two germline ends. Germline loops: CDR1 GTSNPN, CDR2 SVGIG (reference sequence). The CDR3 sequence is CAWSVTAPYEQYF. The CDR3 DNA is TGTGCCTGGAGTGTAACAGCCCCCTACGAGCAGTACTTC.

This clonotype showed up just a few times. The chain has TRBV6-1 and TRBJ2-1, with D perhaps matching TRBD1 (6 bases). The CDR3 extends over 13 amino acids. Germline CDR1 is MNHNS and CDR2 is SASEGT. V gave up 4 bases and J gave up 8 bases, with 12 bases separating them. Here the CDR3 DNA reads TGTGCCAGCAGTGGGACTGACAGGCATGAGCAGTTCTTC. It yields the protein CASSGTDRHEQFF.

This clonotype was recorded at least ten times. The rearrangement uses TRBV11-2 and TRBJ1-2; TRBD1 aligns across 8 bases. The trim removed 3 bases at V and 7 bases at J, leaving 4 bases unmatched. The germline V gene has CDR1 SGHAT and CDR2 FQNNGV. This CDR3 region has 13 residues. The CDR3 DNA reads TGTGCCAGCAGCTTGACAGGGGAGAGTGGCTACACCTTC. It yields the protein CASSLTGESGYTF. The full variable domain, its missing parts supplied by reference TRBV11-2 and TRBJ1-2, is EAGVAQSPRYKIIEKRQSVAFWCNPISGHATLYWYQQILGQGPKLLIQFQNNGVVDDSQLPKDRFSAERLKGVDSTLKIQPAKLEDSAVYLCASSLTGESGYTFGSGTRLTVV.

The table lists this clonotype with many counts. This rearrangement joins TRBV27 to TRBJ2-1, with 9 bases aligning to TRBD2. V was pared by 0 bases and J by 0 bases, with 6 bases of the junction left unmatched. Germline CDR1 MNHEY, CDR2 SMNVEV (reference sequence). The CDR3 contains 18 residues. CDR3 DNA: TGTGCCAGCAGTTTATCTTCTGGCGGGAGGGTCTCCTACAATGAGCAGTTCTTC. It codes for CASSLSSGGRVSYNEQFF.

This clonotype was counted ten times or more. The chain employs TRBV18 and TRBJ1-4, with D perhaps TRBD1 (6 bases). CDR1 is KGHSH and CDR2 is LQKENI in the germline V gene. This CDR3 has 14 amino acids. V was trimmed by 6 bases and J by 5 bases, leaving 13 bases between them. The CDR3 sequence: CASSGQRLNEKLFF. The CDR3 nucleotides read TGTGCCAGCTCCGGACAGAGGCTAAATGAAAAACTGTTTTTT.

This clonotype was recorded only once. V usage is TRBV10-3 and J usage is TRBJ2-7; 8 nucleotides match TRBD1. This CDR3 contains 13 residues. V shed 10 bases and J 2 bases; nucleotides not matched to a gene: 7. The germline gives CDR1 ENHRY, CDR2 SYGVKD. The CDR3 is CATKGTGPYEQYF. The CDR3 bases are TGTGCCACTAAAGGGACAGGACCCTACGAGCAGTACTTC.

This clonotype was seen at least ten times. CDR3 region: CASSKEDIAYEQYF. Here the CDR3 DNA reads TGTGCCAGCAGCAAGGAGGACATTGCGTACGAGCAGTACTTC. The chain uses TRBV12-3 or TRBV12-4 and TRBJ2-7; D may correspond to TRBD1 or TRBD2 (5 bases each). The ends were cut back, 6 bases at V and 4 bases at J, with 16 bases in the middle. There are 14 residues in the CDR3.

In this sample, this clonotype turned up many times. The chain is built from TRBV2 and TRBJ1-5; 7 bases are a match to TRBD1. Per the germline V gene, CDR1 is SNHLY and CDR2 is FYNNEI. V lost 4 bases to trimming and J lost 3 bases; unmatched junction nucleotides: 9. CDR3 size: 16 residues. The CDR3 DNA reads as TGTGCCAGCAGTGCTAGGGACAGTCAAACCAATCAGCCCCAGCATTTT. Translated: CASSARDSQTNQPQHF.

This clonotype was observed at least ten times. This chain connects TRBV7-8 to TRBJ1-1, with no clear D. The CDR3 has 15 residues. In germline, CDR1 is SGHVS, CDR2 FQNEAQ. V shed 5 bases and J shed 6 bases, with 19 bases lying between them. The CDR3 protein is CASSDIRVDLAEAFF. The CDR3 bases are TGTGCCAGCAGCGACATTCGAGTGGACCTCGCTGAAGCTTTCTTT.

This clonotype was seen a few times. Mismatch with germline at one junction end may stem from a read error. The gene calls are TRBV27 and TRBJ2-7; possibly TRBD2 for D (5 bases). This CDR3 has 16 residues. Germline loops: CDR1 MNHEY, CDR2 SMNVEV (reference sequence). The chain's CDR3 is CASSSLPAGYSYGQYF. CDR3 bases: TGTGCCAGCAGTTCTCTCCCGGCGGGCTACTCCTACGGGCAGTACTTC.

This CDR3 is CASSPSVEQYF. DNA for the CDR3: TGTGCCAGCAGTCCGTCGGTCGAGCAGTACTTC. The chain carries TRBV28 and TRBJ2-7, with D unclear. CDR3 size: 11 residues. Trimming pared 5 bases from V and 6 bases from J, leaving 8 bases between. Germline assignment: CDR1 MDHEN and CDR2 SYDVKM.

This clonotype was recorded at least ten times. The chain is built from TRBV28 and TRBJ2-4, with D uncertain. V was trimmed by 5 bases and J by 6 bases, leaving 5 bases between them. Germline lookup yields CDR1 MDHEN and CDR2 SYDVKM. The CDR3 length is 11 residues. This chain's CDR3 is CASSPRNIQYF. The CDR3 DNA reads TGTGCCAGCAGTCCTCGAAACATTCAGTACTTC.

This clonotype was found a few times. CDR3: CASSLRSFIRGPNTEAFF. The CDR3 nucleotides are TGTGCCAGCAGCCTAAGATCCTTTATCAGGGGACCGAACACTGAAGCTTTCTTT. The chain uses TRBV7-9 and TRBJ1-1, with a weak D call TRBD1 (6 bases). Deletions cut 5 bases from V and 1 base from J, with 23 bases between. Germline values: CDR1 SEHNR, CDR2 FQNEAQ (reference sequence). The CDR3 loop spans 18 amino acids.

This clonotype has ten or more counts. The V gene is TRBV27, the J gene TRBJ2-7; 7 nucleotides line up with TRBD1. Germline V CDR1 and CDR2: MNHEY, SMNVEV (reference sequence). There are 18 residues in the CDR3. V lost 0 bases, J lost 8 bases, and 19 bases stayed unmatched. DNA for the CDR3: TGTGCCAGCAGTTTATCGTGGAGGAGGACAGGATTTGGGGCAAAGCAGTACTTC. Translating gives CASSLSWRRTGFGAKQYF.

There are many counts of this clonotype. The chain links TRBV27 to TRBJ2-1; TRBD1 agrees at 10 bases. Germline CDR1 and CDR2: MNHEY and SMNVEV (reference sequence). The CDR3 length is 15 residues. Trimming at V came to 6 bases and at J to 6 bases, leaving 8 bases not matched to a gene. CDR3 sequence (DNA): TGTGCCAGCAGACGTCCGGGACAGGGGCCCAATGAGCAGTTCTTC. Protein: CASRRPGQGPNEQFF.

The V gene is TRBV6-5, the J gene TRBJ2-2, with D unresolved. Between the trimmed V and J ends, which lost 0 bases and 2 bases, there was a span of 10 bases. CDR1 and CDR2 (germline): MNHEY, SVGAGI. CDR3 size: 16 residues. The CDR3 spells CASSYSQTINTGELFF. CDR3 in DNA: TGTGCCAGCAGTTACTCCCAGACAATTAACACCGGGGAGCTGTTTTTT.

This clonotype was counted ten times or more. This rearrangement joins TRBV27 to TRBJ1-5; weak D call: TRBD1 (5 bases). V was shortened by 5 bases and J by 4 bases, with 15 bases between the two germline ends. CDR1 MNHEY and CDR2 SMNVEV come from the germline V gene (reference sequence). The CDR3 is 15 residues long. CDR3 residues: CASSPSVGRNQPQHF. Here the CDR3 DNA reads TGTGCCAGCAGTCCCTCCGTGGGGCGGAATCAGCCCCAGCATTTT.

The chain joins TRBV3-1 to TRBJ2-7; unclear D gene. V gave up 4 bases and J gave up 2 bases, with 9 bases separating them. From germline, CDR1 is LGHDT and CDR2 YNNKEL (reference sequence). CDR3 length: 13 residues. Written as DNA, the CDR3 is TGTGCCAGCAGCCCCCGCCAACCCTACGAGCAGTACTTC. Translation: CASSPRQPYEQYF.

This clonotype was picked up many times. V and J are TRBV11-2 and TRBJ1-1; D gene unclear. V was pared by 3 bases and J by 4 bases, with 9 bases between. CDR3 length: 13 amino acids. Germline V lookup: CDR1 SGHAT, CDR2 FQNNGV. CDR3 nucleotides: TGTGCCAGCAGCTTGGCAATCCGCACTGAAGCTTTCTTT. Protein product: CASSLAIRTEAFF.